Included here is one TCR beta chain sequence, with context. The antigen is not known. The CDR3 spans 13 residues. The J segment lost 4 bases and the V segment lost 5 bases, leaving 4 bases of the junction unmatched. Germline CDR1 reads SQVTM; CDR2 reads ANQGSEA. The data stem from a study of graft-versus-host responses after intestinal transplantation. Study details: The transplants performed in recipients were multivisceral, liver-intestinal, or isolated intestinal. Following induction with anti-thymocyte globulin, all recipients were given tacrolimus and steroids for two to three years.

Clones were read by immunoSEQ multiplex PCR, and TCRdb kept only the in-frame ones, dropping some. Of 65,000 to 85,000 clones detected, over 75% appear once; the ten largest clones hold roughly 7.3%. The study's findings and limits: Recipient marrow harbored GvH clones, some of which surfaced first in ileum or blood. Peak circulating GvH clone levels tracked with early post-transplant HvG declines.

The TCR originated in a human donor who was the organ donor for an intestinal transplant. This chain connects TRBV29-1 to TRBJ2-7; 11 nucleotides agree with TRBD2. The specimen was unstimulated CD8+ T cells sorted from spleen or lymph node cells, collected before transplant. CDR3 nucleotides: TGCAGCGTTTCCGGGACTAGCGGATACGAGCAGTACTTC. Amino acid sequence: CSVSGTSGYEQYF.